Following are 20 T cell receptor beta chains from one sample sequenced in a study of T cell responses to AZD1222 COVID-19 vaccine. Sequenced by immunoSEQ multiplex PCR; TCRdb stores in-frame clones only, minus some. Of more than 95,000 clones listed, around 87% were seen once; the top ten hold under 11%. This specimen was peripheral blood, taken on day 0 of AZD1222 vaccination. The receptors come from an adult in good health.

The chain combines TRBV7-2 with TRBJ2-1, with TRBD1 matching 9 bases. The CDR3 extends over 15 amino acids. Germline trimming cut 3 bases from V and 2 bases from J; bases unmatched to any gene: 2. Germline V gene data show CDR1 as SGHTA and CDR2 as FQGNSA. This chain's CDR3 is CASSFDRGAYNEQFF. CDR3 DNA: TGTGCCAGCAGCTTCGACAGGGGGGCCTACAATGAGCAGTTCTTC. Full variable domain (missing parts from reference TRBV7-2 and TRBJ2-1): GAGVSQSPSNKVTEKGKDVELRCDPISGHTALYWYRQSLGQGLEFLIYFQGNSAPDKSGLPSDRFSAERTGGSVSTLTIQRTQQEDSAVYLCASSFDRGAYNEQFFGPGTRLTVL.

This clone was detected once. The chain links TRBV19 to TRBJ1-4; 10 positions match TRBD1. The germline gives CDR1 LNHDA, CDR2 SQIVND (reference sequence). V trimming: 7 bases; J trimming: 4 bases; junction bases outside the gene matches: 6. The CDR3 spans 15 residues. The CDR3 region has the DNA TGTGCCAGTACTAGGACAGGGGGAAGTAATGAAAAACTGTTTTTT. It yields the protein CASTRTGGSNEKLFF.

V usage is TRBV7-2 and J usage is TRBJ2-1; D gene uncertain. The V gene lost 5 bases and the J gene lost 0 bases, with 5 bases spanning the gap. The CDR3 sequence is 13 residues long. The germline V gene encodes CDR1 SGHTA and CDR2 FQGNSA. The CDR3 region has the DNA TGTGCCAGCAGCCCGAGCTCCTACAATGAGCAGTTCTTC. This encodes CASSPSSYNEQFF.

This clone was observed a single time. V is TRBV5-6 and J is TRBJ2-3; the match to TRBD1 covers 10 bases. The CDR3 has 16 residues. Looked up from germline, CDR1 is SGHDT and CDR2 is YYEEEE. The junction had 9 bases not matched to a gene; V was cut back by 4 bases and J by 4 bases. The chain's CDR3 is CASSPSGQGFADTQYF. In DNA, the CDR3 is TGTGCCAGCAGCCCCTCGGGACAGGGGTTTGCAGATACGCAGTATTTT.

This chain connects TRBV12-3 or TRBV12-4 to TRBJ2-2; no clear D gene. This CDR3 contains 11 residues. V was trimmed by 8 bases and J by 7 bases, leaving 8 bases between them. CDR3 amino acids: CASGYVGELFF. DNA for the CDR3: TGTGCCAGCGGATACGTCGGGGAGCTGTTTTTT.

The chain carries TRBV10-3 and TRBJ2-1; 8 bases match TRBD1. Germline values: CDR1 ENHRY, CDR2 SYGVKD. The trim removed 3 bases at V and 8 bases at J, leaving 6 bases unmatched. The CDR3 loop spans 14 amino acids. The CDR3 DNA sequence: TGTGCCATCAGTGACAGGGGGCTTTTGGATGAGCAGTTCTTC. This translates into CAISDRGLLDEQFF.

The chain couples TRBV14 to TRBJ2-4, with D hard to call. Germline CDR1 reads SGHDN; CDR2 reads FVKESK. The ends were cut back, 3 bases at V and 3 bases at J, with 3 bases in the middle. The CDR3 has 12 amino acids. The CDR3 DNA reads TGTGCCAGCAGCCAGGGCAAAAACATTCAGTACTTC. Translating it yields CASSQGKNIQYF.

The DNA for the CDR3 is TGTGCCAGCAGCCGCGGACTAGCGGTGCGGGGAGATACGCAGTATTTT. Translating gives CASSRGLAVRGDTQYF. This rearrangement joins TRBV3-1 (or the pseudogene TRBV3-2) to TRBJ2-3; 10 positions match TRBD2. This CDR3 spans 16 amino acids. V lost 4 bases to trimming and J lost 5 bases; unmatched junction nucleotides: 9. Germline V gene sequence: CDR1 LGHDT, CDR2 YNNKEL (reference sequence).

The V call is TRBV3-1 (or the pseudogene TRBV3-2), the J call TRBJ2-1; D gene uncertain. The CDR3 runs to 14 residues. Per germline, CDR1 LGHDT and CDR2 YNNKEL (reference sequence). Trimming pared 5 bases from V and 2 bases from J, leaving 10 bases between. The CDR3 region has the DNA TGTGCCAGCAGCACCCGGGCCCCCTACAATGAGCAGTTCTTC. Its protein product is CASSTRAPYNEQFF.

CDR3 nucleotides: TGCAGCGTTGAAGATAGTAGACCCACAGATACGCAGTATTTT. Protein: CSVEDSRPTDTQYF. The genes are TRBV29-1 and TRBJ2-3; the D is unclear. Trimming shortened V by 0 bases and J by 2 bases, and 9 bases separated the two germline ends. This CDR3 is built from 14 residues. In germline, CDR1 is SQVTM, CDR2 ANQGSEA.

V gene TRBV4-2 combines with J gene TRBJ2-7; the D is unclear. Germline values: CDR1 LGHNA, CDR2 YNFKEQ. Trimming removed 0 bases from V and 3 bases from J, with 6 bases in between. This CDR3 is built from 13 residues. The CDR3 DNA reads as TGTGCCAGCAGCCAAGAGTTCAGCTACGAGCAGTACTTC. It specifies CASSQEFSYEQYF.

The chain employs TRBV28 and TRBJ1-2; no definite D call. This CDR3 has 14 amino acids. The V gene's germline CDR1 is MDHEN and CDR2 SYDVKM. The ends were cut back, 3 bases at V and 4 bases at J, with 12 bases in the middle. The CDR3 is CASSLSATGYGYTF. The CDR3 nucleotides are TGTGCCAGCAGTTTGAGTGCGACTGGCTATGGCTACACCTTC.

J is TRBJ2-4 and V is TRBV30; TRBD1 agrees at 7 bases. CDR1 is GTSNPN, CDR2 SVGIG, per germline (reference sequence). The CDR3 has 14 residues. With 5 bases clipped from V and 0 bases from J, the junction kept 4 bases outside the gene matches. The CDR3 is CAWSQGLAKNIQYF. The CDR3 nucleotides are TGTGCCTGGTCACAGGGGTTAGCCAAAAACATTCAGTACTTC.

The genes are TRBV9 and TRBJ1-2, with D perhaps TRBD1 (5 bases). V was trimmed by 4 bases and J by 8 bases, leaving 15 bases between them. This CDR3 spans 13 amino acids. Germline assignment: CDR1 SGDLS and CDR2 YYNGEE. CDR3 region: CASSPTGVGGYTF. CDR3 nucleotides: TGTGCCAGCAGCCCTACGGGGGTGGGGGGCTACACCTTC.

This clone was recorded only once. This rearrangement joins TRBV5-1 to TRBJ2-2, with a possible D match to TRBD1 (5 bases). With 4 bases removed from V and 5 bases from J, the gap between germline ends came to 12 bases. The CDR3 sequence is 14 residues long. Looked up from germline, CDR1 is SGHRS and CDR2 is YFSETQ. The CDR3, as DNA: TGCGCCAGCAGCCGAACAGGACCTACCGGGGAGCTGTTTTTT. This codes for CASSRTGPTGELFF.

CDR3 region: CAISELGSTDEQFF. Here the CDR3 DNA reads TGTGCCATCAGTGAATTGGGGAGCACTGATGAGCAGTTCTTC. This chain joins TRBV10-3 and TRBJ2-1, with D possibly TRBD2 on 5 matching bases. Germline CDR1 and CDR2: ENHRY and SYGVKD. V was cut by 3 bases and J by 8 bases, with 14 bases left in between. The CDR3 is 14 residues long.

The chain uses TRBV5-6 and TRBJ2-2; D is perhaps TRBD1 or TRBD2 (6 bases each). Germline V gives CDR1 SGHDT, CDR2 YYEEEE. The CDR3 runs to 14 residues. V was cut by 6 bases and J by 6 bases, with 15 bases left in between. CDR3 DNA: TGTGCCAGCAAATGGGGGGCAGGTTCCGGGGAGCTGTTTTTT. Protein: CASKWGAGSGELFF.

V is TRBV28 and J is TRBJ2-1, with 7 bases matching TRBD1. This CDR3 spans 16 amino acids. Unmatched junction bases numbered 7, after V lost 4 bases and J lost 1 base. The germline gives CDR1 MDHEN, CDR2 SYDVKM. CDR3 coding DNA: TGTGCCAGCAGTTCAGAGGGGGCTCGTTCCTACAATGAGCAGTTCTTC. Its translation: CASSSEGARSYNEQFF. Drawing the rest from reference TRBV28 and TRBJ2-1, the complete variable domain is DVKVTQSSRYLVKRTGEKVFLECVQDMDHENMFWYRQDPGLGLRLIYFSYDVKMKEKGDIPEGYSVSREKKERFSLILESASTNQTSMYLCASSSEGARSYNEQFFGPGTRLTVL.

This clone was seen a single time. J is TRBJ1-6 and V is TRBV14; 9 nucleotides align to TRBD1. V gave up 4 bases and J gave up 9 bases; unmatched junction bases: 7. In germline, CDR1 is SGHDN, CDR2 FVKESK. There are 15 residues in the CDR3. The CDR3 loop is CASSPRQGDSSPLHF. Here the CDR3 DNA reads TGTGCCAGCAGCCCACGACAGGGGGACAGTTCACCCCTCCACTTT.

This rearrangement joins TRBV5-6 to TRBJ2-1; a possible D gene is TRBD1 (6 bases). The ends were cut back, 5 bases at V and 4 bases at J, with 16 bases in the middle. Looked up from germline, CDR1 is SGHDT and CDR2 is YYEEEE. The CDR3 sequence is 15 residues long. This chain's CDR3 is CASSIQGPSYNEQFF. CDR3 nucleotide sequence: TGTGCCAGCAGTATACAGGGTCCCTCGTACAATGAGCAGTTCTTC. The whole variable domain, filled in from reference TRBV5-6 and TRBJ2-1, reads DAGVTQSPTHLIKTRGQQVTLRCSPKSGHDTVSWYQQALGQGPQFIFQYYEEEERQRGNFPDRFSGHQFPNYSSELNVNALLLGDSALYLCASSIQGPSYNEQFFGPGTRLTVL.